The present T cell receptor beta chain was sequenced within a study of T cell repertoires in cytomegalovirus infection. The wider study: The public TCR beta signatures pointed to both CMV infection and matching HLA type. Study-wide results and limits: Of the TCR beta families, the public ones yielded a cumulative frequency that identified carriers of CMV plus the relevant HLA. The ex vivo response showed dominance by HLA-C-restricted CMV-specific TCR beta clonotypes.

As concerns this clonotype: Its antigen is not known.

A single record per CDR3 protein comes from TCRdb applying MiXCR to the reads. The top ten hold about an eighth of the sample, which has some 400,000 distinct CDR3 sequences, approximately 30% seen once. The CDR3 spans 16 residues. Germline-derived CDR1 and CDR2 are KGHDR and SFDVKD. V was pared by 3 bases and J by 2 bases, with 16 bases between. The rearrangement links TRBV24-1 to TRBJ2-7; the D gene could be TRBD1 or TRBD2 (5 bases each). Sequenced: PBMCs. The clonotype comes from a human donor in good health (CMV status not recorded). Some clones in this sample may be carry-over from other donors' samples. The CDR3 DNA sequence: TGTGCCACCAGTGATGCTGGGGGACGAGGGACCTACGAGCAGTACTTC. Its translation: CATSDAGGRGTYEQYF.